The 23 T cell receptor beta chains given below trace back to one sample, sequenced in a study of T-cell memory formation after mild COVID-19. Each CDR3 protein gets one entry after TCRdb re-called the 5' RACE reads with MiXCR. The sample contains about 560,000 distinct CDR3 sequences, around 17% of which appear only once. The specimen was PBMCs or a T cell subset sorted from them (not recorded which). These receptors were collected from an adult woman who had mild COVID-19 (a few samples of this study predate the infection). Cell type and time point are not known.

This sequence joins TRBV5-1 and TRBJ1-1; no definite D call. The CDR3 loop spans 13 amino acids. CDR1 is SGHRS, CDR2 YFSETQ, per germline. Trimming took off 0 bases at V and 2 bases at J, with 5 bases between the two ends. CDR3 sequence: CASSLVDNTEAFF. DNA of the CDR3: TGCGCCAGCAGCTTGGTTGACAACACTGAAGCTTTCTTT.

This clonotype was detected ten times or more. The V gene is TRBV12-3 or TRBV12-4, the J gene TRBJ2-2; D remains unclear. The CDR3 runs 14 residues. V lost 3 bases and J 0 bases, leaving 5 bases between the germline ends. The DNA for the CDR3 is TGTGCCAGCAGTTTTGGATCGAACACCGGGGAGCTGTTTTTT. It translates to CASSFGSNTGELFF.

This clonotype has more than one count but fewer than ten. The chain is built from TRBV6-5 and TRBJ2-2; possible D gene TRBD2, 5 bases. Germline assignment: CDR1 MNHEY and CDR2 SVGAGI. Trimming took 7 bases from V and 0 from J, leaving 12 bases between them. This CDR3 has 15 amino acids. CDR3 sequence: CASKRAFANTGELFF. CDR3 nucleotide sequence: TGTGCCAGCAAGAGGGCCTTCGCGAACACCGGGGAGCTGTTTTTT.

The rearrangement links TRBV5-1 to TRBJ2-7; 7 bases fit TRBD1. Looked up from germline, CDR1 is SGHRS and CDR2 is YFSETQ. The junction had 11 bases not matched to a gene; V was cut back by 9 bases and J by 5 bases. CDR3 length: 13 residues. The CDR3 is CATRTGDSHEQYF. Here the CDR3 DNA reads TGCGCCACCAGGACAGGCGATTCCCACGAGCAGTACTTC.

The chain combines TRBV30 with TRBJ1-1; D unresolved. Looked up from germline, CDR1 is GTSNPN and CDR2 is SVGIG (reference sequence). Deletions cut 1 base from V and 3 bases from J, with 15 bases between. The length of the CDR3 is 15 residues. The CDR3 region is CAWSGVGKVDTEAFF. In DNA form, the CDR3 reads TGTGCCTGGAGTGGAGTCGGGAAAGTGGACACTGAAGCTTTCTTT.

The rearrangement uses TRBV6-1 and TRBJ1-4, with no clear D. The CDR3 has 12 amino acids. The V and J ends lost 8 bases and 8 bases respectively, with 12 bases between them. The germline V gene encodes CDR1 MNHNS and CDR2 SASEGT. The CDR3 nucleotides read TGTGCCAGCCGGCAGGTCAGGGAAAAACTGTTTTTT. Protein sequence: CASRQVREKLFF.

V and J are TRBV15 and TRBJ2-5; 10 bases are a match to TRBD1. J lost 4 bases, V lost 0 bases, and 14 bases had no gene match. CDR3 length equals 19 residues. Germline assignment: CDR1 LNHNV and CDR2 YYDKDF (reference sequence). The CDR3 bases are TGTGCCACCAGCAGAGATCGTGGGACAGGGGTGCATGACCGAGAGACCCAGTACTTC. This codes for CATSRDRGTGVHDRETQYF.

This clonotype has a handful of counts. The chain has TRBV7-9 and TRBJ2-3; D ambiguous. The CDR3 covers 13 residues. Germline V lookup: CDR1 SEHNR, CDR2 FQNEAQ (reference sequence). Trimming removed 6 bases from V and 1 base from J, with 8 bases in between. DNA for the CDR3: TGTGCCAGCAGTAAGCCTCGCACAGATACGCAGTATTTT. This encodes CASSKPRTDTQYF. The variable domain in full, with the rest retrieved from reference TRBV7-9 and TRBJ2-3, is DTGVSQNPRHKITKRGQNVTFRCDPISEHNRLYWYRQTLGQGPEFLTYFQNEAQLEKSRLLSDRFSAERPKGSFSTLEIQRTEQGDSAMYLCASSKPRTDTQYFGPGTRLTVL.

This clonotype appeared a few times. The chain recombines TRBV4-2 with TRBJ1-1; TRBD1 aligns across 8 bases. With 0 bases clipped from V and 0 bases from J, the junction kept 6 bases outside the gene matches. Germline V gives CDR1 LGHNA, CDR2 YNFKEQ. There are 17 residues in the CDR3. The CDR3 loop reads CASSQDSYRGMNTEAFF. The CDR3 DNA follows: TGTGCCAGCAGCCAAGATTCCTACAGGGGGATGAACACTGAAGCTTTCTTT.

This clonotype was seen a few times. The CDR3 nucleotides read TGTGCCAGCAGTCGACTAGCGGGAGGAAAAGACAATGAGCAGTTCTTC. Encoded protein: CASSRLAGGKDNEQFF. The chain uses TRBV12-3 or TRBV12-4 and TRBJ2-1, with 13 bases lining up with TRBD2. V gave up 5 bases and J gave up 5 bases; unmatched junction bases: 6. This CDR3 region has 16 residues.

This clonotype has ten or more counts. The V and J genes are TRBV20-1 and TRBJ2-1, with D tentatively TRBD2 (6 bases). This CDR3 region has 15 residues. Germline CDR1 DFQATT, CDR2 SNEGSKA (reference sequence). Deletions cut 6 bases from V and 6 bases from J, with 21 bases between. The CDR3 nucleotides are TGCAGTGCACTTAAGGGAGTAGCGGAGCGCAATGAGCAGTTCTTC. Residues: CSALKGVAERNEQFF.

The chain combines TRBV5-6 with TRBJ2-2; D perhaps matches TRBD1 (5 bases). V lost 4 bases, J lost 4 bases, and 17 bases lay in between. The CDR3 covers 16 residues. Germline CDR1 SGHDT, CDR2 YYEEEE. The CDR3 DNA sequence: TGTGCCAGCAGCCCACCCTCAGGGCGTGTCACCGGGGAGCTGTTTTTT. Its translation: CASSPPSGRVTGELFF.

V gene TRBV9 combines with J gene TRBJ2-5; the match to TRBD2 covers 7 bases. The CDR3 has 15 amino acids. CDR1 and CDR2 (germline): SGDLS, YYNGEE. Losses at the gene ends were 6 bases for V and 4 bases for J; bases not matched to a gene: 12. This chain's CDR3 is CASTRGGLRGETQYF. CDR3 nucleotides: TGTGCCAGCACACGGGGAGGGCTGCGGGGAGAGACCCAGTACTTC.

This clonotype was seen more than once but under ten times. The chain recombines TRBV9 with TRBJ2-1; 9 bases fit TRBD1. The CDR3 is 14 amino acids. After removal of 4 bases from V and 7 bases from J, the junction contained 6 bases not matched to a gene. Germline CDR1 SGDLS, CDR2 YYNGEE. The DNA for the CDR3 is TGTGCCAGCAGCCCCGGGACAGGGTTGAATGAGCAGTTCTTC. This codes for CASSPGTGLNEQFF.

V is TRBV28 and J is TRBJ2-1; D is possibly TRBD2 (6 bases). The V end lost 10 bases, the J end lost 7 bases, and 20 bases lay between the germline ends. The CDR3 runs to 14 residues. Germline CDR1 and CDR2: MDHEN and SYDVKM. The DNA for the CDR3 is TGTGCCACCATCGGGGGAGGTGGGGAGAATGAGCAGTTCTTC. It yields the protein CATIGGGGENEQFF.

This chain links TRBV6-5 with TRBJ2-7; D uncertain. V lost 4 bases and J lost 5, with 15 bases in between. The CDR3 has 14 residues. CDR1 is MNHEY and CDR2 is SVGAGI in the germline V gene. DNA of the CDR3: TGTGCCAGCAGTTTTTTAGAGTCTACCCACGAGCAGTACTTC. It codes for CASSFLESTHEQYF.

J is TRBJ2-7 and V is TRBV18; no clear D. CDR1 is KGHSH and CDR2 is LQKENI in the germline V gene. The CDR3 loop spans 14 amino acids. V was cut by 0 bases and J by 2 bases, with 8 bases left in between. DNA for the CDR3: TGTGCCAGCTCACCACCGAGGCCCCCCTACGAGCAGTACTTC. Protein: CASSPPRPPYEQYF.

The rearrangement uses TRBV14 and TRBJ2-5; D is unclear. The V gene's germline CDR1 is SGHDN and CDR2 FVKESK. The CDR3 has 15 amino acids. Between the trimmed V and J ends, which lost 4 bases and 8 bases, there was a span of 20 bases. CDR3 loop: CASSPWLGPPETQYF. CDR3 sequence (DNA): TGTGCCAGCAGCCCCTGGCTGGGCCCACCAGAAACCCAGTACTTC.

The chain joins TRBV21-1 to TRBJ2-7; TRBD1, as called in the table, went unchecked against the DNA. TRBV21-1 is deemed a pseudogene. The CDR3 extends over 14 amino acids. This chain's CDR3 is CASSHQGGRYEQYF. The CDR3 DNA sequence: TGTGCCAGCAGCCATCAAGGGGGGCGGTACGAGCAGTACTTC.

The genes are TRBV7-9 and TRBJ2-1, with 9 bases identical to TRBD2. Germline CDR1 SEHNR, CDR2 FQNEAQ (reference sequence). With 3 bases clipped from V and 6 bases from J, the junction kept 3 bases outside the gene matches. The CDR3 runs to 14 residues. This CDR3 reads CASSFSGGPNEQFF. In nucleotides, the CDR3 is TGTGCCAGCAGCTTTAGCGGGGGCCCCAATGAGCAGTTCTTC.

The chain has TRBV6-5 and TRBJ2-1; TRBD2 might be the D (5 bases). V dropped 6 bases and J dropped 11 bases, with 26 bases sitting between them. This CDR3 has 16 amino acids. The germline V gene has CDR1 MNHEY and CDR2 SVGAGI. CDR3 DNA: TGTGCCAGCAGCCAGGTGGGTGCGGGCACTAGGAATCAGCAGTTCTTC. It encodes CASSQVGAGTRNQQFF.

The chain carries TRBV11-3 and TRBJ2-1; 7 bases map to TRBD2. The CDR3 runs to 16 residues. Germline V lookup: CDR1 SGHNT, CDR2 YENEEA. Trimming at V came to 5 bases and at J to 1 base, leaving 8 bases not matched to a gene. In nucleotides, the CDR3 is TGTGCCAGCAGCGGGGGAGGGCGTAGGTCCTACAATGAGCAGTTCTTC. It is translated as CASSGGGRRSYNEQFF. Full variable domain (missing parts from reference TRBV11-3 and TRBJ2-1): EAGVVQSPRYKIIEKKQPVAFWCNPISGHNTLYWYLQNLGQGPELLIRYENEEAVDDSQLPKDRFSAERLKGVDSTLKIQPAELGDSAVYLCASSGGGRRSYNEQFFGPGTRLTVL.

The V gene is TRBV13, the J gene TRBJ1-1; D call uncertain. Trimming removed 5 bases at V and 7 bases at J, with 11 bases between. Germline V gene sequence: CDR1 PRHDT, CDR2 FYEKMQ (reference sequence). The CDR3 length is 12 residues. The CDR3 bases are TGTGCCAGCAGCGCCGCCCAAGGTGAAGCTTTCTTT. Protein sequence: CASSAAQGEAFF.